The T cell receptor (beta chain) described here comes from a study of T cells after yellow fever vaccination. Comment on this clonotype: Its antigen is still unknown.

Germline loops: CDR1 MDHEN, CDR2 SYDVKM. This CDR3 spans 14 amino acids. Trimming cost V 11 bases and J 1 base; bases outside gene matches: 7. The study's findings and limits: Booster sampling recovered most clones from primary vaccination (96% CD4, 80% to 90% CD8). A faster peak, day 5 versus 15, was reached by the weaker secondary response.

TCRdb recomputed calls from the 5' RACE reads with MiXCR, one row per CDR3 protein. This sample has 500,000 to 700,000 distinct CDR3 sequences, with less than 20% found just once. The chain links TRBV28 to TRBJ2-3, with TRBD2 matching 9 bases. This sequence originates from a man younger than 40 who received the YFV17D yellow fever vaccine. Source: PBMCs, taken 15 days after the yellow fever booster vaccination. CDR3 sequence reads: CAGATSGRTDTQYF. CDR3 in DNA: TGTGCCGGGGCCACTAGCGGGCGCACAGATACGCAGTATTTT.